This T cell receptor (beta chain) was sequenced during a study of blood T cells in healthy people across ages. General study points: In long-lived donors, naive CD4+ cell counts and diversity exceeded those of aged donors.

Next came a second PCR, run for about 7 to 11 cycles, which used a sample-barcoded 5' primer along with a J-beta primer mix. At least 2.5 million CDR3-containing paired-end reads were obtained per sample. TCRdb fed the 5' RACE reads into MiXCR, producing one record per CDR3 protein. Of around 1,800,000 distinct CDR3 sequences in the sample, roughly 43% were seen once. Trimming removed 9 bases at V and 6 bases at J, with 16 bases between. Per germline, CDR1 SGHRS and CDR2 YFSETQ. CDR3 length: 13 residues. There were at least 5.5 micrograms of total RNA extracted from every sample. This clonotype came up a few times. Its matching antigen is unknown.

This clonotype was obtained from a human donor in good health. The sample consisted of blood. This sequence joins TRBV5-1 and TRBJ2-1; weak D call: TRBD2 (5 bases). This CDR3 reads CATGIPEGNEQFF. CDR3 nucleotides: TGCGCCACGGGGATACCCGAGGGCAATGAGCAGTTCTTC.